The rows below give T cell receptor beta chains drawn from one sample of a study of blood T cell repertoires in COVID-19. Method: immunoSEQ multiplex PCR; TCRdb's copy keeps in-frame clones and lacks some. The sample includes some 430,000 clones, 90% of them seen just once. Sequenced sample: PBMCs or T cells enriched from blood (not recorded which). Receptors originate from a man in his late teens or twenties who had recovered from COVID-19. The CDR3 runs from the conserved cysteine through the conserved F or W. A D gene is named only where the DNA matches it firmly. A clone size is listed for some rows: how often the clone was seen (once, few, many), or a class if it is expanded.

d_call,clone_size,v_call,j_call,cdr3_nt,cdr3_aa
-,-,TRBV30,TRBJ1-1,TGTGCCTGGAGTTGGGCAGGCTCGAGTGAAGCTTTCTTT,CAWSWAGSSEAFF
TRBD2,-,TRBV28,TRBJ2-7,TGTGCCAGCACTCCCCACGGGGGGGCCGAGCAGTACTTC,CASTPHGGAEQYF
-,-,TRBV28,TRBJ1-5,TGTGCCACCGCGGATGATCAGCCCCAGCATTTT,CATADDQPQHF
TRBD1,few,TRBV30,TRBJ1-3,TGTGCCTGGAGTCTACAGGGGAGGTCTGGAAACACCATATATTTT,CAWSLQGRSGNTIYF
-,-,TRBV15,TRBJ2-5,TGTGCCACCAGGCAACCCAGGAAAGAGACCCAGTACTTC,CATRQPRKETQYF
-,-,TRBV6-5,TRBJ1-5,TGTGCCAGCAACACCGACACCCGAGACAATCAGCCCCAGCATTTT,CASNTDTRDNQPQHF
-,-,TRBV7-8,TRBJ1-3,TGTGCCAGCAGCTTAGGAGGGTACGGAAACACCATATATTTT,CASSLGGYGNTIYF
-,-,TRBV5-1,TRBJ1-1,TGCGCCAGCAGCTTTCGCCCTACACAGGGGAACACTGAAGCTTTCTTT,CASSFRPTQGNTEAFF
-,-,TRBV2,TRBJ1-4,TGTGCCAGCAGTGTAGTAGGAATCGGGATGGAGAAACTGTTTTTT,CASSVVGIGMEKLFF
TRBD1,-,TRBV18,TRBJ2-5,TGTGCCAGCTCACTCCAGGGGGCGATCCAAGAGACCCAGTACTTC,CASSLQGAIQETQYF
TRBD1,-,TRBV6-5,TRBJ1-2,TGTGCCAGCAGGGAGACAGGGTTTGACGGCTACACCTTC,CASRETGFDGYTF
TRBD2,few,TRBV14,TRBJ2-5,TGTGCCAGCAGCCGGGGACTAGCGGGAGTCGAGACCCAGTACTTC,CASSRGLAGVETQYF
TRBD1,-,TRBV6-5,TRBJ1-1,TGTGCCAGCAGTACGACAGGGGGGATGCCTGAAGCTTTCTTT,CASSTTGGMPEAFF
-,-,TRBV30,TRBJ2-1,TGTGCCTGGAGTGTATCTCGGGAGCAGTTCTTC,CAWSVSREQFF
-,-,TRBV4-1,TRBJ1-1,TGCGCCAGCAGCCAAGAAACCGGGACATGGTTCACTGAAGCTTTCTTT,CASSQETGTWFTEAFF
-,-,TRBV9,TRBJ1-3,TGTGCCAGCAGCGTTAAAGGGGCCGGCTCTGGAAACACCATATATTTT,CASSVKGAGSGNTIYF
-,-,TRBV5-1,TRBJ1-2,TGCGCCAGCAGGACCTGGGACACCCCAAAATTTGGGGGCTACACCTTC,CASRTWDTPKFGGYTF
-,-,TRBV7-9,TRBJ1-2,TGTGCCAGCCAGGGGTTTGGCTACACCTTC,CASQGFGYTF
-,-,TRBV2,TRBJ2-1,TGTGCCAGCAGTGGCAGGGATTGGGGCAATGAGCAGTTCTTC,CASSGRDWGNEQFF
TRBD2,-,TRBV5-4,TRBJ2-3,TGTGCCAGCAGACAAGGACTAGCGGGAACCGATACGCAGTATTTT,CASRQGLAGTDTQYF
-,-,TRBV9,TRBJ1-5,TGTGCCAGCAGCAATAGGGGTGGCAATCAGCCCCAGCATTTT,CASSNRGGNQPQHF
TRBD1,-,TRBV6-5,TRBJ2-7,TGTGCCAGCAGTACGGACAGGGCTTACGAGCAGTACTTC,CASSTDRAYEQYF
TRBD2,few,TRBV28,TRBJ2-7,TGTGCCAGCAGTCCCCATTCTCTTGATAGCGGGTGGCAGTACTTC,CASSPHSLDSGWQYF